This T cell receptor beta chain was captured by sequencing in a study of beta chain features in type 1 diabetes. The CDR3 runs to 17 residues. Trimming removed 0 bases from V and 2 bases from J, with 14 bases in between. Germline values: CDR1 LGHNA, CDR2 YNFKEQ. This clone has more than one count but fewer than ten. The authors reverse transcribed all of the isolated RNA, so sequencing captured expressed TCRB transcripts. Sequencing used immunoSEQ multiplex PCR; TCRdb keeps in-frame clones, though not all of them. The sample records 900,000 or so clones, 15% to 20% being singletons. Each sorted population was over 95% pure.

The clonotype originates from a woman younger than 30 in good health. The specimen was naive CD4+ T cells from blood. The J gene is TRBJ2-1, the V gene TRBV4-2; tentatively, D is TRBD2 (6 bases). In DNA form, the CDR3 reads TGTGCCAGCAGCCAAGAATTGGGAGGTGGTACCTACAATGAGCAGTTCTTC. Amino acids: CASSQELGGGTYNEQFF.